This T cell receptor beta chain was sequenced in a study of cytomegalovirus exposure and HLA in healthy donors. Study-level findings and limits: Common viral pathogens (according to a later analysis) appeared linked to several of the most significant clusters.

The PCR used 60 Vbeta and 13 Jbeta primers. Sequencing was performed with immunoSEQ multiplex PCR; in TCRdb, only in-frame clones are kept and a portion is missing. The repertoire consists of about 140,000 clones, with 60% to 85% occurring once and the leading ten covering less than 3.5%. About this clone: The antigen remains unidentified. Other DNA sequences from this sample encode an identical CDR3 as well.

The V segment lost 1 base and the J segment 2 bases; nucleotides outside the gene matches: 13. The CDR3 contains 18 residues. CDR1 and CDR2 from the germline V gene are SGHRS and YFSETQ. Sequenced: PBMCs. This sequence originates from a male donor in good health and CMV-seronegative. This chain links TRBV5-1 with TRBJ2-3, with 7 bases fitting TRBD1. As DNA, the CDR3 is TGCGCCAGCAGCTTGCCCCTCGTGGTGCAGGGGGACACAGATACGCAGTATTTT. It encodes CASSLPLVVQGDTDTQYF.